This T cell receptor beta chain was sequenced in a study of blood T cell repertoires in COVID-19. Study in general: Samples came from the United States, Italy and Spain, spanning acute and convalescent COVID-19.

Source study methods: Reference gene primer amplification in the assay estimated nucleated cell counts. Sequenced by immunoSEQ multiplex PCR; TCRdb stores in-frame clones only, minus some. V and J calls plus clone size are reproduced from that table; the DNA served to infer D and trimming. In the table there are over 150,000 clones, about 89% of which are singletons. V shed 5 bases and J 6 bases; nucleotides not matched to a gene: 8. CDR1 and CDR2 from the germline V gene are SGHTA and FQGNSA. The CDR3 runs 16 residues. The chain joins TRBV7-2 to TRBJ2-5, with TRBD2 identical over 14 bases. The receptor's source is a man over 45 with acute or convalescent COVID-19. What was sequenced was peripheral blood. The DNA of the CDR3 is TGTGCCAGCAGCCCAGGGACTAGCGGGGGATTCAAGACCCAGTACTTC. It translates to CASSPGTSGGFKTQYF.